The rows below give T cell receptor beta chains drawn from one sample of a study of blood T cell repertoires in COVID-19. TCRdb's table, derived via immunoSEQ multiplex PCR, lists solely in-frame clones and lacks some. In the table there are about 240,000 clones, approximately 80% of which are singletons. Sequencing was carried out using peripheral blood. Receptors were obtained from a woman older than 75 with acute or convalescent COVID-19. Each CDR3 is given with its conserved first and last residue. The D gene is left open where the match is weak. Some rows mark clone size as missing; the rest say once, few, many or name a class of expanded clone.

d_gene: TRBD1
v_gene: TRBV6-5
abundance: .
j_gene: TRBJ1-2
CDR3nt: TGTGCCAGCCGCGCCATGGGACAGGGGGGGTATGGCTACACCTTC
CDR3aa: CASRAMGQGGYGYTF

d_gene: .
v_gene: TRBV2
abundance: .
j_gene: TRBJ1-5
CDR3nt: TGTGCCAGCAGTGAAGCCTCAACAGGGTTAGGGGCCAATCAGCCCCAGCATTTT
CDR3aa: CASSEASTGLGANQPQHF

d_gene: .
v_gene: TRBV3-1/TRBV3-2
abundance: .
j_gene: TRBJ2-7
CDR3nt: TGTGCCAGCCGGGGTGGGCACTACGAGCAGTACTTC
CDR3aa: CASRGGHYEQYF

d_gene: TRBD1
v_gene: TRBV28
abundance: once
j_gene: TRBJ2-7
CDR3nt: TGTGCCACCATCGAAACCCGGGACAGCTCCTACGAGCAGTACTTC
CDR3aa: CATIETRDSSYEQYF

d_gene: .
v_gene: TRBV2
abundance: .
j_gene: TRBJ1-1
CDR3nt: TGTGCCAGCAGTGAAGCGCTTCCTACAGCTTTCTTT
CDR3aa: CASSEALPTAFF

d_gene: TRBD1
v_gene: TRBV5-1
abundance: .
j_gene: TRBJ1-1
CDR3nt: TGCGCCAGCAGCTTGTCAGGGGGTGACACTGAAGCTTTCTTT
CDR3aa: CASSLSGGDTEAFF

d_gene: .
v_gene: TRBV28
abundance: .
j_gene: TRBJ1-1
CDR3nt: TGTGCCAGCAGTTCTCGGGGGAACACTGAAGCTTTCTTT
CDR3aa: CASSSRGNTEAFF

d_gene: .
v_gene: TRBV9
abundance: .
j_gene: TRBJ1-6
CDR3nt: TGTGCCAGCAGCCCCAAAGAGGGAGGGCCGACACCCCTCCACTTT
CDR3aa: CASSPKEGGPTPLHF

d_gene: TRBD1
v_gene: TRBV6-5
abundance: .
j_gene: TRBJ1-2
CDR3nt: TGTGCCAGCAGTTACAGAGACAGGGGGGTCTATGGCTACACCTTC
CDR3aa: CASSYRDRGVYGYTF

d_gene: TRBD1
v_gene: TRBV6-5
abundance: .
j_gene: TRBJ2-7
CDR3nt: TGTGCCAGCGGAAGACAGGGGTTCGACGAGCAGTACTTC
CDR3aa: CASGRQGFDEQYF

d_gene: .
v_gene: TRBV3-1/TRBV3-2
abundance: .
j_gene: TRBJ1-1
CDR3nt: TGTGCCAGCAGCCAAGAAGGAGGGGACACTGAAGCTTTCTTT
CDR3aa: CASSQEGGDTEAFF

d_gene: TRBD1
v_gene: TRBV10-2
abundance: .
j_gene: TRBJ2-4
CDR3nt: TGCGCCAGCGGGGGGACAGGGGGCGCGCAAAACATTCAGTACTTC
CDR3aa: CASGGTGGAQNIQYF

d_gene: TRBD1
v_gene: TRBV18
abundance: .
j_gene: TRBJ1-6
CDR3nt: TGTGCCAGCTCACCAGTAGGGGGCGATTCTTCACCCCTCCACTTT
CDR3aa: CASSPVGGDSSPLHF

d_gene: .
v_gene: TRBV19
abundance: .
j_gene: TRBJ1-5
CDR3nt: TGTGCCAGTAGTACAGGGAGCAATCAGCCCCAGCATTTT
CDR3aa: CASSTGSNQPQHF

d_gene: TRBD2
v_gene: TRBV2
abundance: .
j_gene: TRBJ2-7
CDR3nt: TGTGCCAGCAGTGAAAGCGGGGGAGCCTACGAGCAGTACTTC
CDR3aa: CASSESGGAYEQYF

d_gene: TRBD2
v_gene: TRBV5-1
abundance: .
j_gene: TRBJ2-7
CDR3nt: TGCGCCAGCAGCGGGACTACAGGAAACTACGAGCAGTACTTC
CDR3aa: CASSGTTGNYEQYF

d_gene: .
v_gene: TRBV12-5
abundance: .
j_gene: TRBJ2-7
CDR3nt: TGTGCTAGTGGTTTGGACATCTACGAGCAGTACTTC
CDR3aa: CASGLDIYEQYF

d_gene: TRBD2
v_gene: TRBV9
abundance: .
j_gene: TRBJ2-3
CDR3nt: TGTGCCAGCAGCGCTCCTGGGGGGGGCACAGATACGCAGTATTTT
CDR3aa: CASSAPGGGTDTQYF

d_gene: .
v_gene: TRBV25-1
abundance: few
j_gene: TRBJ1-1
CDR3nt: TGTGCCAGCAGTGGGGACAACTGGAACACTGAAGCTTTCTTT
CDR3aa: CASSGDNWNTEAFF

d_gene: TRBD1
v_gene: TRBV2
abundance: .
j_gene: TRBJ2-1
CDR3nt: TGTGCCAGCAGTCAAGACAGGGGGCGGAATGAGCAGTTCTTC
CDR3aa: CASSQDRGRNEQFF

d_gene: .
v_gene: TRBV5-1
abundance: .
j_gene: TRBJ2-1
CDR3nt: TGCGCCAGCAGCCTAGCAAACAATGAGCAGTTCTTC
CDR3aa: CASSLANNEQFF

d_gene: .
v_gene: TRBV6-5
abundance: .
j_gene: TRBJ2-7
CDR3nt: TGTGCCAGCAGCCGCCCCGGAGGGGTCTCCTACGAGCAGTACTTC
CDR3aa: CASSRPGGVSYEQYF

d_gene: .
v_gene: TRBV19
abundance: few
j_gene: TRBJ2-5
CDR3nt: TGTGCCAGTAGTATAGGAGGGTCCCAAGAGACCCAGTACTTC
CDR3aa: CASSIGGSQETQYF

d_gene: .
v_gene: TRBV6-2/TRBV6-3
abundance: .
j_gene: TRBJ2-3
CDR3nt: TGTGCCAGCAGTTACAATGGCCCGTGGGGAGGACGCACAGATACGCAGTATTTT
CDR3aa: CASSYNGPWGGRTDTQYF

d_gene: .
v_gene: TRBV19
abundance: few
j_gene: TRBJ2-3
CDR3nt: TGTGCCAGTAGCCTTCGTTCAGATACGCAGTATTTT
CDR3aa: CASSLRSDTQYF

d_gene: .
v_gene: TRBV6-5
abundance: .
j_gene: TRBJ1-5
CDR3nt: TGTGCCAGCAGTACCGGGCTGCGGGATCAGCCCCAGCATTTT
CDR3aa: CASSTGLRDQPQHF

d_gene: TRBD1
v_gene: TRBV5-1
abundance: .
j_gene: TRBJ2-2
CDR3nt: TGCGCCAGCAGCATCGACAGGGTAGCCACCGGGGAGCTGTTTTTT
CDR3aa: CASSIDRVATGELFF

d_gene: .
v_gene: TRBV5-1
abundance: .
j_gene: TRBJ1-2
CDR3nt: TGCGCCAGCAGCTTGGTCGCAGGGGCAGGTGGCTACACCTTC
CDR3aa: CASSLVAGAGGYTF

d_gene: .
v_gene: TRBV7-3
abundance: .
j_gene: TRBJ2-1
CDR3nt: TGTGCCAGCAGCGAAGACAGGCGATTGAGTGAGCAGTTCTTC
CDR3aa: CASSEDRRLSEQFF

d_gene: .
v_gene: TRBV9
abundance: .
j_gene: TRBJ1-1
CDR3nt: TGTGCCAGCAGCGTAGAAGGGGTCACTGAAGCTTTCTTT
CDR3aa: CASSVEGVTEAFF

d_gene: .
v_gene: TRBV30
abundance: few
j_gene: TRBJ2-1
CDR3nt: TGTGCCTGGAGTGTGAGGCAGTTCCCCGAGCAGTTCTTC
CDR3aa: CAWSVRQFPEQFF

d_gene: .
v_gene: TRBV20-1
abundance: .
j_gene: TRBJ1-1
CDR3nt: TGCAGTGCTAGAGATGCGGTTGAAGCTTTCTTT
CDR3aa: CSARDAVEAFF

d_gene: TRBD1
v_gene: TRBV6-5
abundance: .
j_gene: TRBJ2-3
CDR3nt: TGTGCCGCGGACAGGGGAAGCACAGATACGCAGTATTTT
CDR3aa: CAADRGSTDTQYF

d_gene: .
v_gene: TRBV5-1
abundance: .
j_gene: TRBJ2-2
CDR3nt: TGCGCCAGCAGCTTGGGCACAGGGTCCGGGGAGCTGTTTTTT
CDR3aa: CASSLGTGSGELFF

d_gene: TRBD2
v_gene: TRBV27
abundance: .
j_gene: TRBJ2-1
CDR3nt: TGTGCCAGCAGTTTACCGGGGGGTGAGCAGTTCTTC
CDR3aa: CASSLPGGEQFF

d_gene: TRBD1
v_gene: TRBV7-2
abundance: .
j_gene: TRBJ2-7
CDR3nt: TGTGCCAGCAGCCTAAGACAGGGGGCCTACGAGCAGTACTTC
CDR3aa: CASSLRQGAYEQYF

d_gene: .
v_gene: TRBV19
abundance: .
j_gene: TRBJ1-1
CDR3nt: TGTGCCAGTAGTATACAGGGTACGAACACTGAAGCTTTCTTT
CDR3aa: CASSIQGTNTEAFF

d_gene: .
v_gene: TRBV19
abundance: .
j_gene: TRBJ1-2
CDR3nt: TGTGCCAGTACCGTAATACCGGGAGGATTTAACTATGGCTACACCTTC
CDR3aa: CASTVIPGGFNYGYTF

d_gene: .
v_gene: TRBV7-2
abundance: .
j_gene: TRBJ2-2
CDR3nt: TGTGCCAGCAGCTCCTACACCGGGGAGCTGTTTTTT
CDR3aa: CASSSYTGELFF

d_gene: TRBD1
v_gene: TRBV28
abundance: .
j_gene: TRBJ1-2
CDR3nt: TGTGCCACGACAGGGGTGGGAGGCTACACCTTC
CDR3aa: CATTGVGGYTF

d_gene: TRBD2
v_gene: TRBV19
abundance: .
j_gene: TRBJ2-5
CDR3nt: TGTGCCAGTAGTTTGGGGGGGGGACTAGCGGAAGAGACCCAGTACTTC
CDR3aa: CASSLGGGLAEETQYF

d_gene: .
v_gene: TRBV21-1
abundance: .
j_gene: TRBJ1-2
CDR3nt: TGTGCCAGCAGCGGCCGGGACGGGGACACGGCTAACTATGGCTACACCTTC
CDR3aa: CASSGRDGDTANYGYTF

d_gene: .
v_gene: TRBV28
abundance: .
j_gene: TRBJ1-1
CDR3nt: TGTGCCAGCAGTTTGCCCAGGGTGAACACTGAAGCTTTCTTT
CDR3aa: CASSLPRVNTEAFF

d_gene: TRBD2
v_gene: TRBV5-4
abundance: .
j_gene: TRBJ2-2
CDR3nt: TGTGCCAGCACGCGGGGGGGCCGGTACACCGGGGAGCTGTTTTTT
CDR3aa: CASTRGGRYTGELFF

d_gene: .
v_gene: TRBV5-1
abundance: .
j_gene: TRBJ1-1
CDR3nt: TGCGCCAGCAGCGCGGGACCCCCGAACACTGAAGCTTTCTTT
CDR3aa: CASSAGPPNTEAFF

d_gene: TRBD1
v_gene: TRBV5-8
abundance: .
j_gene: TRBJ2-3
CDR3nt: TGTGCCAGCAGCTTGATAAGACAGGGAACAGATACGCAGTATTTT
CDR3aa: CASSLIRQGTDTQYF

d_gene: .
v_gene: TRBV2
abundance: .
j_gene: TRBJ1-2
CDR3nt: TGTGCCAGGAGTCAGACTTTAGCGGGAGGCTACACCTTC
CDR3aa: CARSQTLAGGYTF

d_gene: TRBD1
v_gene: TRBV15
abundance: .
j_gene: TRBJ2-7
CDR3nt: TGTGCCACCAGCAGATCACAGGGGAGCTCCTACGAGCAGTACTTC
CDR3aa: CATSRSQGSSYEQYF

d_gene: .
v_gene: TRBV7-7
abundance: .
j_gene: TRBJ1-2
CDR3nt: TGTGCTAGCAACGTATACAGGGTCGACTATGGCTACACCTTC
CDR3aa: CASNVYRVDYGYTF

d_gene: .
v_gene: TRBV2
abundance: .
j_gene: TRBJ1-2
CDR3nt: TGTGCCAGCAGTGAGAGGGCCTCGGGAGGCTACACCTTC
CDR3aa: CASSERASGGYTF

d_gene: .
v_gene: TRBV6-5
abundance: few
j_gene: TRBJ1-5
CDR3nt: TGTGCCAGCAGTTCAGTGACAGGTCAGCCCCAGCATTTT
CDR3aa: CASSSVTGQPQHF

d_gene: TRBD2
v_gene: TRBV6-5
abundance: .
j_gene: TRBJ2-3
CDR3nt: TGTGCCAGCAGCCTGGGACTAGCGGGGGCGGATACGCAGTATTTT
CDR3aa: CASSLGLAGADTQYF

d_gene: TRBD1
v_gene: TRBV7-9
abundance: .
j_gene: TRBJ1-2
CDR3nt: TGTGCCAGCAGCTTAGCGGGGACAGGGTTCTATGGCTACACCTTC
CDR3aa: CASSLAGTGFYGYTF